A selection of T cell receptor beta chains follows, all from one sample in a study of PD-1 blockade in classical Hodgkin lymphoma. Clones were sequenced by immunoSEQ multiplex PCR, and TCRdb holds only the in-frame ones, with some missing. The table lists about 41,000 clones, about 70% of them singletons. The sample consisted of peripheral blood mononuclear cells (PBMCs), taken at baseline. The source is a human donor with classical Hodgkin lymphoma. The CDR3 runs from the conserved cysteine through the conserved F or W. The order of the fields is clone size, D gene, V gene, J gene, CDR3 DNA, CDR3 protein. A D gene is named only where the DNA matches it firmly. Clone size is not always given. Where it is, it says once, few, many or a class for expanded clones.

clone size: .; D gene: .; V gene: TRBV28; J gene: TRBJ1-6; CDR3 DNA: TGTGCCAGCAGTTTTAGGACAACACAATCACCCCTCCACTTT; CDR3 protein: CASSFRTTQSPLHF
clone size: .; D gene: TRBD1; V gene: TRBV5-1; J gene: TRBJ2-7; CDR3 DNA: TGCGCCAGCAGCTACGACACAGGGGAAAGCTCCTACGAGCAGTACTTC; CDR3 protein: CASSYDTGESSYEQYF
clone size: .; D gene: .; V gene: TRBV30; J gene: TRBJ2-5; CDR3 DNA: TGTGCCTGGAGTGTGGGGGAATCGGCCCAGTACTTC; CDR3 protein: CAWSVGESAQYF
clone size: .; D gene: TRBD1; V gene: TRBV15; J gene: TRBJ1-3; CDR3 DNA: TGTGCCACCAGCAGAGAGGGGACAGGGGGAAACACCATATATTTT; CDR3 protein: CATSREGTGGNTIYF
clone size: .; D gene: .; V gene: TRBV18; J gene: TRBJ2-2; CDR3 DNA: TGTGCCAGCTCAGAGAACACCGGGGAGCTGTTTTTT; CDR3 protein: CASSENTGELFF
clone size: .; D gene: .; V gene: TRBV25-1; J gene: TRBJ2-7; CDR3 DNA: TGTGCCAGCAGTGAATATATCAACGAGCAGTACTTC; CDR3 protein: CASSEYINEQYF
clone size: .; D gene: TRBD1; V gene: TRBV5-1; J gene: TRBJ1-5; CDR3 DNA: TGCGCCAGCAGCGCAGGGGGTCCCAATCAGCCCCAGCATTTT; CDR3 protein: CASSAGGPNQPQHF
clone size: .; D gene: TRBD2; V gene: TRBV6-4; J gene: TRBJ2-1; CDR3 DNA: TGTGCCAGCAGTTGGACTAGCGGCACCTACAATGAGCAGTTCTTC; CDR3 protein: CASSWTSGTYNEQFF
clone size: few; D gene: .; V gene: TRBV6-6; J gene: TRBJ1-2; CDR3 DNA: TGTGCCAGCAGAACCAACTATGGCTACACCTTC; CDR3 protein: CASRTNYGYTF
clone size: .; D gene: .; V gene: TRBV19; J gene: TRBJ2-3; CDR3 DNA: TGTGCCAGTAGTCCGCGGACCTTAGGGACAGATACGCAGTATTTT; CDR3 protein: CASSPRTLGTDTQYF
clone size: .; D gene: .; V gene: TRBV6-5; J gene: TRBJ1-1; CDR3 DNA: TGTGCCAGCAGTTACGGACTAGTCACTGAAGCTTTCTTT; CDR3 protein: CASSYGLVTEAFF
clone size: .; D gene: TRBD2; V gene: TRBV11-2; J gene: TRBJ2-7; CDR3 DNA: TGTGCCAGCAGCCGGAGGCGGGACTACTCCTACGAGCAGTACTTC; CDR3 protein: CASSRRRDYSYEQYF
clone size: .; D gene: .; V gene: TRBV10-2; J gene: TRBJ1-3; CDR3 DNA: TGCGCCAGCAGGCCCAGCTCTGGAAACACCATATATTTT; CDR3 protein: CASRPSSGNTIYF
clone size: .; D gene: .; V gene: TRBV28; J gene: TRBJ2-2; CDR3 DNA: TGTGCCAGCAGTTCCCCCGTACCCTTCACCGGGGAGCTGTTTTTT; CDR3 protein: CASSSPVPFTGELFF
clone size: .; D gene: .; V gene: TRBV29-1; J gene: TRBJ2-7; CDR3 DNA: TGCAGCGTTGCATTCGGGCCCTACGAGCAGTACTTC; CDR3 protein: CSVAFGPYEQYF
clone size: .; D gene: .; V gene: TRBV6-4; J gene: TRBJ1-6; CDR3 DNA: TGTGCCAGCAGTGGGGACGGCTATAATTCACCCCTCCACTTT; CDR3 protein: CASSGDGYNSPLHF
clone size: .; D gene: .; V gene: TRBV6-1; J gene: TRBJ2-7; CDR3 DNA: TGTGCCAGCCGGGAGTTATTGAACGAGCAGTACTTC; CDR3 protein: CASRELLNEQYF
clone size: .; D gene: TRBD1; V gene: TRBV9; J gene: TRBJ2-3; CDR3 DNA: TGTGCCAGCAGCGTCGGTCCAGGGGGCGGCTCAGATACGCAGTATTTT; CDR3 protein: CASSVGPGGGSDTQYF
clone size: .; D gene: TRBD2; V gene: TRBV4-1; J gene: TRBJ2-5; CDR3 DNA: TGCGCCAGCAGCCAAAGAGCGGGGCCTCAAGAGACCCAGTACTTC; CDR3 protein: CASSQRAGPQETQYF
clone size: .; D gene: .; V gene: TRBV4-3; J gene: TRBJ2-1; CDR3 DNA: TGCGCCAGCAGCCAAGATGGGCTTAACAATGAGCAGTTCTTC; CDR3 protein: CASSQDGLNNEQFF
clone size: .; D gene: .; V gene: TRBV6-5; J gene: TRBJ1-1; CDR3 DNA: TGTGCCAGCAGGATACAGGCGCGTGAAGCTTTCTTT; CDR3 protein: CASRIQAREAFF
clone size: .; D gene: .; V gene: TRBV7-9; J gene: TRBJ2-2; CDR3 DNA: TGTGCCAGCAGCTTAACTACCACCGGGGAGCTGTTTTTT; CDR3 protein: CASSLTTTGELFF
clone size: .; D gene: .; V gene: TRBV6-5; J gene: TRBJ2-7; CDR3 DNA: TGTGCCAGCAGTTACAGTGGGGACTCCTACGAGCAGTACTTC; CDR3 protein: CASSYSGDSYEQYF
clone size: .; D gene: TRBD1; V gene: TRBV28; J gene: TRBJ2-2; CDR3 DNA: TGTGCCAGCAGTTCGACCGGGACAGGGTACACCGGGGAGCTGTTTTTT; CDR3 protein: CASSSTGTGYTGELFF
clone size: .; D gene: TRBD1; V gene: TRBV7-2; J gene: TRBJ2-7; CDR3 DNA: TGTGCCAGCAGCTTAAAAGGACAGGGGGCCTACGAGCAGTACTTC; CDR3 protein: CASSLKGQGAYEQYF
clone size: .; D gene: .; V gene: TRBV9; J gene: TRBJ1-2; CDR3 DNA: TGTGCCAGCAGCGTAGGGCAGGGGAGTAACTATGGCTACACCTTC; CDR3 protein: CASSVGQGSNYGYTF